A single sample gave rise to the 30 T cell receptor beta chains below, sequenced in a study of neoadjuvant nivolumab and ipilimumab in lung cancer. TCRdb's copy holds only in-frame clones and misses some; the assay was immunoSEQ multiplex PCR. The repertoire holds over 4,000 clones, 70% to 75% seen once, with over 9.5% in the top ten. The sample here was tumor tissue, taken after neoadjuvant nivolumab, alone or with ipilimumab, at or shortly before surgery. These receptors all stem from an adult with non-small cell lung cancer.

The V call is TRBV18, the J call TRBJ1-5; D perhaps matches TRBD1 (5 bases). The length of the CDR3 is 15 residues. Germline CDR1 is KGHSH and CDR2 is LQKENI. With 3 bases removed from V and 4 bases from J, the gap between germline ends came to 13 bases. CDR3 in amino acids: CASSPLQGENQPQHF. The CDR3 DNA reads TGTGCCAGCTCACCTCTCCAGGGAGAAAATCAGCCCCAGCATTTT.

The chain combines TRBV1 with TRBJ2-7; the table's D call, TRBD2, was not checked against the DNA. TRBV1 is tagged as a pseudogene. This CDR3 has 15 residues. For the CDR3, the DNA is TGCACCAGCAGCCCCCGGGTAGCGGGGGATGACGAGCAGTACGTC. Protein product: CTSSPRVAGDDEQYV.

The chain couples TRBV28 to TRBJ1-6; D ambiguous. CDR3 size: 14 residues. V was pared by 5 bases and J by 6 bases, with 11 bases between. CDR1 is MDHEN and CDR2 is SYDVKM in the germline V gene. CDR3 DNA sequence: TGTGCCAGCAGTCCTCCGGACGTTAATTCACCCCTCCACTTT. Encoded protein: CASSPPDVNSPLHF.

There are a few counts of this clone. The rearrangement joins TRBV27 to TRBJ1-5; D ambiguous. Trimming removed 5 bases from V and 1 base from J, with 18 bases in between. CDR1 is MNHEY, CDR2 SMNVEV, per germline (reference sequence). The CDR3 totals 17 residues. Written as DNA, the CDR3 is TGTGCCAGCAGTGCCCTAAGTGTGGGTTACAGCAATCAGCCCCAGCATTTT. Translation gives CASSALSVGYSNQPQHF.

In DNA, the CDR3 is TGCGCCAGCAGGACGAACACTGAAGCTTTCTTT. Translated: CASRTNTEAFF. V and J are TRBV10-2 and TRBJ1-1; D not certain. The ends were cut back, 6 bases at V and 1 base at J, with 3 bases in the middle. This CDR3 spans 11 amino acids. Germline CDR1 is WSHSY and CDR2 is SAAADI.

The CDR3 region is CASSLRTWGTEAFF. Here the CDR3 DNA reads TGTGCCAGCAGCCTCCGGACATGGGGCACTGAAGCTTTCTTT. The chain joins TRBV28 to TRBJ1-1, with a weak D call TRBD1 (5 bases). The CDR3 loop spans 14 amino acids. CDR1 MDHEN and CDR2 SYDVKM come from the germline V gene. V lost 6 bases, J lost 4 bases, and 15 bases lay in between.

The gene calls are TRBV29-1 and TRBJ2-1; 8 nucleotides agree with TRBD2. V was clipped by 4 bases and J by 7 bases; unmatched bases: 3. Germline-derived CDR1 and CDR2 are SQVTM and ANQGSEA. The CDR3 extends over 12 amino acids. CDR3 nucleotides: TGCAGCGTTGGACAGCGGGGGAATGAGCAGTTCTTC. It specifies CSVGQRGNEQFF.

This chain joins TRBV11-3 and TRBJ2-1; D is uncertain. V lost 1 base to trimming and J lost 15 bases, with 10 bases between them. This CDR3 is built from 11 residues. Germline V CDR1 and CDR2: SGHNT, YENEEA. The CDR3 DNA reads TGTGCCAGCAGCTTAGTTGCGTGTGGGTTCTTC. Its translation: CASSLVACGFF.

The chain links TRBV15 to TRBJ1-1; D unresolved. Trimming took 0 bases from V and 7 from J, leaving 9 bases between them. Germline V CDR1 and CDR2: LNHNV, YYDKDF (reference sequence). CDR3 length: 13 amino acids. CDR3 bases: TGTGCCACCAGCAGAGATTGGCGGGGTGAAGCTTTCTTT. Translation gives CATSRDWRGEAFF.

This rearrangement joins TRBV6-6 to TRBJ1-4, with TRBD1 matching over 7 bases. The CDR3 spans 15 residues. Per germline, CDR1 MNHNY and CDR2 SVGAGI (reference sequence). Trimming cost V 7 bases and J 2 bases; bases outside gene matches: 7. The CDR3 DNA is TGTGCCAGCAAGGTGACAGGGCCCACTAATGAAAAACTGTTTTTT. Translating gives CASKVTGPTNEKLFF.

The chain combines TRBV27 with TRBJ1-6; D unresolved. The V and J ends lost 0 bases and 11 bases respectively, with 8 bases between them. The CDR3 runs 13 residues. Germline V gene sequence: CDR1 MNHEY, CDR2 SMNVEV (reference sequence). The chain's CDR3 is CASSLSSLTPLHF. CDR3 bases: TGTGCCAGCAGTTTATCAAGCCTTACACCCCTCCACTTT.

This clone was found once. This chain uses TRBV15 with TRBJ2-7; a weak D match, TRBD1 (6 bases). CDR1 is LNHNV and CDR2 is YYDKDF in the germline V gene (reference sequence). The ends were cut back, 2 bases at V and 1 base at J, with 12 bases in the middle. This CDR3 has 15 amino acids. The CDR3 sequence is CATSRLAGASYEQYF. Written as DNA, the CDR3 is TGTGCCACCAGCAGACTAGCAGGGGCGTCCTACGAGCAGTACTTC.

The rearrangement links TRBV7-8 to TRBJ1-5; D unclear. The CDR3 length is 15 residues. V shed 3 bases and J shed 3 bases, with 12 bases lying between them. Per the germline V gene, CDR1 is SGHVS and CDR2 is FQNEAQ. The DNA for the CDR3 is TGTGCCAGCAGCTTCCTAGGCAGTTTCAATCAGCCCCAGCATTTT. It encodes CASSFLGSFNQPQHF.

V is TRBV5-6 and J is TRBJ2-2; D assignment may be TRBD1 or TRBD2 (6 bases each). Trimming took 1 base from V and 7 from J, leaving 8 bases between them. From germline, CDR1 is SGHDT and CDR2 YYEEEE. The length of the CDR3 is 13 residues. Here the CDR3 DNA reads TGTGCCAGCAGCTTGCGGGGGCGCGGGGAGCTGTTTTTT. Amino acid sequence: CASSLRGRGELFF.

The chain is built from TRBV28 and TRBJ2-7, with D perhaps matching TRBD1 or TRBD2 (5 bases each). V was cut by 4 bases and J by 7 bases, with 14 bases left in between. The CDR3 is made up of 13 amino acids. CDR1 is MDHEN and CDR2 is SYDVKM in the germline V gene. CDR3 in amino acids: CASSSTGLWEQYV. CDR3 sequence (DNA): TGTGCCAGCAGTTCAACGGGGCTTTGGGAGCAGTACGTC.

V and J are TRBV4-3 and TRBJ2-6; perhaps TRBD1 as D (5 bases). Germline CDR1 reads LGHNA; CDR2 reads YSLEER. This CDR3 spans 15 amino acids. V shed 7 bases and J shed 1 base, with 11 bases lying between them. CDR3 in DNA: TGCGCCAGCACCCTAAAGGGGTCTGGGGCCAACGTCCTGACTTTC. It codes for CASTLKGSGANVLTF.

This clone was counted only a few times. The chain combines TRBV7-9 with TRBJ2-2; D is unclear. The CDR3 consists of 12 residues. Germline V gene data show CDR1 as SEHNR and CDR2 as FQNEAQ (reference sequence). Trimming cost V 3 bases and J 4 bases, with 3 bases left between them. In DNA form, the CDR3 reads TGTGCCAGCAGCTTTCCCACCGGGGAGCTGTTTTTT. It encodes CASSFPTGELFF.

The chain recombines TRBV7-2 with TRBJ2-7; 7 bases line up with TRBD1. The CDR3 extends over 13 amino acids. Trimming took 6 bases from V and 3 from J; bases not matched to a gene: 5. The germline gives CDR1 SGHTA, CDR2 FQGNSA. CDR3: CASSFDRVYEQYF. The CDR3 bases are TGTGCCAGCAGTTTTGACAGGGTCTACGAGCAGTACTTC.

The rearrangement links TRBV4-3 to TRBJ1-3, with TRBD1 as a possible D gene (6 bases). V lost 0 bases and J 4 bases, leaving 10 bases between the germline ends. The CDR3 has 15 amino acids. Germline CDR1 LGHNA, CDR2 YSLEER. CDR3 nucleotide sequence: TGCGCCAGCAGCCAAGACACAGGGAGCGGAAACACCATATATTTT. It encodes CASSQDTGSGNTIYF.

This chain uses TRBV7-9 with TRBJ1-1; D ambiguous. Germline V gives CDR1 SEHNR, CDR2 FQNEAQ (reference sequence). The CDR3 spans 13 residues. Trimming took off 4 bases at V and 0 bases at J, with 6 bases between the two ends. The CDR3 loop reads CASSYYMNTEAFF. CDR3 DNA sequence: TGTGCCAGCAGCTATTACATGAACACTGAAGCTTTCTTT.

This chain joins TRBV28 and TRBJ1-5; a weak D match, TRBD1 (5 bases). Trimming took off 6 bases at V and 7 bases at J, with 10 bases between the two ends. The germline gives CDR1 MDHEN, CDR2 SYDVKM. The CDR3 has 12 residues. Here the CDR3 DNA reads TGTGCCAGCAGGGGGTCAGGGCAGCCCCAGCATTTT. This codes for CASRGSGQPQHF.

The chain recombines TRBV5-1 with TRBJ2-2; TRBD2 might be the D (5 bases). The CDR3 loop spans 15 amino acids. V lost 0 bases, J lost 4 bases, and 10 bases lay in between. Germline V gene data show CDR1 as SGHRS and CDR2 as YFSETQ. Written as DNA, the CDR3 is TGCGCCAGCAGCTTGGGAGCCGAGGGCACCGGGGAGCTGTTTTTT. It is translated as CASSLGAEGTGELFF.

This chain links TRBV4-3 with TRBJ1-2, with a tentative D call TRBD1 (5 bases). CDR3 length equals 15 residues. CDR1 LGHNA and CDR2 YSLEER come from the germline V gene. V was clipped by 5 bases and J by 2 bases, with 15 bases between them. CDR3 amino acids: CASSRVGARNYGYTF. In nucleotides, the CDR3 is TGCGCCAGCAGCAGAGTAGGGGCAAGGAACTATGGCTACACCTTC.

V and J are TRBV9 and TRBJ1-2; 12 positions agree with TRBD1. V lost 4 bases and J lost 7; bases outside the gene matches: 8. Germline CDR1 and CDR2: SGDLS and YYNGEE. The CDR3 sequence is 15 residues long. The CDR3 bases are TGTGCCAGCAGCCTACCGGGACAGGGGGCTTTTGGCTACACCTTC. Translating gives CASSLPGQGAFGYTF.

The chain links TRBV27 to TRBJ2-7, with a tentative D call TRBD1 (5 bases). Germline V lookup: CDR1 MNHEY, CDR2 SMNVEV (reference sequence). The V end lost 7 bases, the J end lost 0 bases, and 13 bases lay between the germline ends. The CDR3 consists of 14 residues. The CDR3 here is CASIQGFSSYEQYV. DNA of the CDR3: TGTGCCAGCATCCAGGGTTTCAGCTCCTACGAGCAGTACGTC.

This clone is judged large (0.1 to 1%). The chain has TRBV11-2 and TRBJ2-3, with 12 bases identical to TRBD1. From germline, CDR1 is SGHAT and CDR2 FQNNGV. CDR3 length: 16 amino acids. V shed 1 base, J shed 5 bases, and the junction held 4 bases outside the gene matches. CDR3 DNA: TGTGCCAGCAGCTTAGGGGGGACAGGGGGCGTAGATACGCAGTATTTT. Its translation: CASSLGGTGGVDTQYF.

The chain links TRBV14 to TRBJ1-6; the D is unclear. The CDR3 contains 15 residues. CDR1 and CDR2 (germline): SGHDN, FVKESK. Trimming took off 0 bases at V and 5 bases at J, with 8 bases between the two ends. CDR3 bases: TGTGCCAGCAGCCAAGAGAGACATAATAATTCACCCCTCCACTTT. Its protein product is CASSQERHNNSPLHF.

The V call is TRBV5-1, the J call TRBJ1-2; TRBD1 matches at 7 bases. The V gene's germline CDR1 is SGHRS and CDR2 YFSETQ. The CDR3 runs to 15 residues. J was trimmed by 6 bases and V by 2 bases; bases with no gene match: 10. The CDR3 loop reads CASSFRDRRLDGYTF. The CDR3 nucleotides are TGCGCCAGCAGCTTCCGGGACAGAAGATTAGATGGCTACACCTTC.

The chain is built from TRBV6-5 and TRBJ2-2; 9 bases match TRBD2. J was trimmed by 5 bases and V by 0 bases; bases with no gene match: 4. The CDR3 spans 16 residues. The germline gives CDR1 MNHEY, CDR2 SVGAGI. In DNA form, the CDR3 reads TGTGCCAGCAGTTACTCGGGGCTAGCGGGGACCGGGGAGCTGTTTTTT. Its protein is CASSYSGLAGTGELFF.

This chain links TRBV2 with TRBJ1-5, with TRBD1 as a possible D gene (5 bases). Between the trimmed V and J ends, which lost 6 bases and 5 bases, there was a span of 8 bases. This CDR3 contains 12 residues. Germline lookup yields CDR1 SNHLY and CDR2 FYNNEI. CDR3 in amino acids: CASRGEDQPQHF. The CDR3 DNA reads as TGTGCCAGCAGGGGGGAGGATCAGCCCCAGCATTTT. The variable domain in full, with the rest retrieved from reference TRBV2 and TRBJ1-5, is EPEVTQTPSHQVTQMGQEVILRCVPISNHLYFYWYRQILGQKVEFLVSFYNNEISEKSEIFDDQFSVERPDGSNFTLKIRSTKLEDSAMYFCASRGEDQPQHFGDGTRLSIL.